This T cell receptor (beta chain) was sequenced during a study of T-cell memory formation after mild COVID-19. This clonotype was detected only a few times. It was 5'RACE with constant-segment primers that produced the TCR alpha and TCR beta cDNA libraries, which carried sample barcodes and UMIs. TCRdb re-analysed the 5' RACE reads in MiXCR, keeping a single row per CDR3 protein. The table records 350,000 to 450,000 distinct CDR3 sequences, roughly 24% of them present only once. The CDR3 is 14 residues long. J gave up 2 bases and V 6 bases, and 3 bases lay outside the gene matches. Germline CDR1 reads DFQATT; CDR2 reads SNEGSKA (reference sequence).

The TCR was taken from an adult woman who had mild COVID-19 (a few samples of this study predate the infection). Cell type and time point are not known. Material: PBMCs or a T cell subset sorted from them (not recorded which). This sequence joins TRBV20-1 and TRBJ2-1, with TRBD2 matching over 11 bases. The CDR3 bases are TGCAGTGCCACACTAGCGGGGGCCTACAATGAGCAGTTCTTC. It codes for CSATLAGAYNEQFF.